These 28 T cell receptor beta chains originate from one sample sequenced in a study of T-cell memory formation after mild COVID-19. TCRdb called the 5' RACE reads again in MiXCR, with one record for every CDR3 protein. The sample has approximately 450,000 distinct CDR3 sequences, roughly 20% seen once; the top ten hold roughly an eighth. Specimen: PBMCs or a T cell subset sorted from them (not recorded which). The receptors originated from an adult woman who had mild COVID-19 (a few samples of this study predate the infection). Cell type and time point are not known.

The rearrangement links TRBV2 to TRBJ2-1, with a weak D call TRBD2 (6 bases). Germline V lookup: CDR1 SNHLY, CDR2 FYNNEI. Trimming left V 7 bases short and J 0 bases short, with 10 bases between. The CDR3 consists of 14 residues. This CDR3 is CASKLASSYNEQFF. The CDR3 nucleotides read TGTGCCAGCAAACTAGCCAGCTCCTACAATGAGCAGTTCTTC. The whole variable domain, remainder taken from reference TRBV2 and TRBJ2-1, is EPEVTQTPSHQVTQMGQEVILRCVPISNHLYFYWYRQILGQKVEFLVSFYNNEISEKSEIFDDQFSVERPDGSNFTLKIRSTKLEDSAMYFCASKLASSYNEQFFGPGTRLTVL.

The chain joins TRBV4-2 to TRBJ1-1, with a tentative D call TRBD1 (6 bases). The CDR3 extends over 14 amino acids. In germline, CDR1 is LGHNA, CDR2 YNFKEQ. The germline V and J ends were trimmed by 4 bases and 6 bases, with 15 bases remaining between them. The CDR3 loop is CASSLAGEGPEAFF. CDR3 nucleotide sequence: TGTGCCAGCAGCCTTGCAGGGGAAGGGCCTGAAGCTTTCTTT.

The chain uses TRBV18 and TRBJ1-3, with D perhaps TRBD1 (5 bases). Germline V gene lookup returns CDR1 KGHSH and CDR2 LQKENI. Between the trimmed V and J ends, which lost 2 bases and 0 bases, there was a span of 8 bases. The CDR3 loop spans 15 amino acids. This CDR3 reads CASSPGAISGNTIYF. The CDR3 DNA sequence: TGTGCCAGCTCACCAGGGGCGATCTCTGGAAACACCATATATTTT.

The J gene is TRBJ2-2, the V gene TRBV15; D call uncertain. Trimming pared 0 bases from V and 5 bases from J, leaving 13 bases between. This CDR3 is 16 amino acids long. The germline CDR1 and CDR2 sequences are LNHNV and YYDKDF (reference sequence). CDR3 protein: CATSRDPLPGTGELFF. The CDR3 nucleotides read TGTGCCACCAGCAGAGATCCACTCCCCGGAACCGGGGAGCTGTTTTTT.

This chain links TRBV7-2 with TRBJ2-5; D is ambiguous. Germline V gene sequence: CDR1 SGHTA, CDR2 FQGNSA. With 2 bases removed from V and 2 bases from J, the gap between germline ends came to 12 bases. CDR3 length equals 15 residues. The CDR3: CASSLQAAGQETQYF. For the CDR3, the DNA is TGTGCCAGCAGCTTACAGGCGGCCGGGCAAGAGACCCAGTACTTC.

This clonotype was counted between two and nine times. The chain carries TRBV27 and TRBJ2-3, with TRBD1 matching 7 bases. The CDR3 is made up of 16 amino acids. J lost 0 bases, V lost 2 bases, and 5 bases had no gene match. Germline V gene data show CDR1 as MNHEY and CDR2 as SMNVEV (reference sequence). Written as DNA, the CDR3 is TGTGCCAGCAGTTTACTTGGGACAGTTAGCACAGATACGCAGTATTTT. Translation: CASSLLGTVSTDTQYF.

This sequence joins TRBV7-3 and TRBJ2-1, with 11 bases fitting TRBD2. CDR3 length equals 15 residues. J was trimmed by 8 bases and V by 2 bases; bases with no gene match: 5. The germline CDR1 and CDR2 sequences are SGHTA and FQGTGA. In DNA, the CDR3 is TGTGCCAGCAGCTTATTAGCGGGGGGGCCCGATGAGCAGTTCTTC. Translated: CASSLLAGGPDEQFF.

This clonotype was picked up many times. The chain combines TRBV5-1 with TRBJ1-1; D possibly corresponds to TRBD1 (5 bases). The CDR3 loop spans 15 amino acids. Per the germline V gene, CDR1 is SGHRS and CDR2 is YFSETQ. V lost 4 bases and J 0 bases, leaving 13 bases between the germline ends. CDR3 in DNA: TGCGCCAGCAGCCTACTGGGACTGCTGAACACTGAAGCTTTCTTT. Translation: CASSLLGLLNTEAFF.

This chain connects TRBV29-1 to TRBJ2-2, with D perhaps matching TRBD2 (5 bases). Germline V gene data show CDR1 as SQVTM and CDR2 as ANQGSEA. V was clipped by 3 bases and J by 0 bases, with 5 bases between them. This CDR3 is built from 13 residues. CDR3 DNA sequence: TGCAGCGTTGAGCGGGCGAACACCGGGGAGCTGTTTTTT. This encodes CSVERANTGELFF.

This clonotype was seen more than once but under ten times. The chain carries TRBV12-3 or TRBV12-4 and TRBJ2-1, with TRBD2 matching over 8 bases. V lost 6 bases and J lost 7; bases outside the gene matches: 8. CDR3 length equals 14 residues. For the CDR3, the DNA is TGTGCCAGCAGCCCCGGGAGGGTGAGGAATGAGCAGTTCTTC. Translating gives CASSPGRVRNEQFF.

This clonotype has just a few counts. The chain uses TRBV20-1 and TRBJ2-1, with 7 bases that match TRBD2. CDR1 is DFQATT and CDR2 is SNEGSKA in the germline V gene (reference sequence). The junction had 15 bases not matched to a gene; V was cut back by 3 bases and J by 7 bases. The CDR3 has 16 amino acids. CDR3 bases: TGCAGTGCTAGCGCCCTAGGGGCGGGGGTGGAGAATGAGCAGTTCTTC. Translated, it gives CSASALGAGVENEQFF.

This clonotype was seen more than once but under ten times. CDR3 protein: CASSLPPSGGAYNEQFF. The CDR3 DNA reads TGTGCCAGCAGCTTACCGCCGTCGGGAGGTGCCTACAATGAGCAGTTCTTC. The gene calls are TRBV7-2 and TRBJ2-1; the match to TRBD2 covers 7 bases. Per germline, CDR1 SGHTA and CDR2 FQGNSA. The CDR3 contains 17 residues. Trimming removed 2 bases from V and 2 bases from J; junction bases left unmatched: 9.

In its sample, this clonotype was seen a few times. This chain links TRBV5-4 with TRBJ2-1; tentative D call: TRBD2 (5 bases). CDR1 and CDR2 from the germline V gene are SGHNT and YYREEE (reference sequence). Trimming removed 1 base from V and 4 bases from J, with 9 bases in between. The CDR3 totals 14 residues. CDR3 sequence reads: CASSLLGGYNEQFF. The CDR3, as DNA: TGTGCCAGCAGCTTGCTAGGCGGGTACAATGAGCAGTTCTTC.

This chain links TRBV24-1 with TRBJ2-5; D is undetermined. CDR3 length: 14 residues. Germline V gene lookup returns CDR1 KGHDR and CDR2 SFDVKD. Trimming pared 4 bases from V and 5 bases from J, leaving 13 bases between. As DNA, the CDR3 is TGTGCCACCAGTGAAATCCGTTTCCCGGAGACCCAGTACTTC. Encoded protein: CATSEIRFPETQYF.

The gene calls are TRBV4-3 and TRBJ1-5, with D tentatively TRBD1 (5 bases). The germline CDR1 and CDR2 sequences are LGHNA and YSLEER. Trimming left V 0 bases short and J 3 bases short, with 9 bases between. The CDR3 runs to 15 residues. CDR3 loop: CASSQEIGTNQPQHF. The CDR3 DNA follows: TGCGCCAGCAGCCAAGAGATAGGGACCAATCAGCCCCAGCATTTT.

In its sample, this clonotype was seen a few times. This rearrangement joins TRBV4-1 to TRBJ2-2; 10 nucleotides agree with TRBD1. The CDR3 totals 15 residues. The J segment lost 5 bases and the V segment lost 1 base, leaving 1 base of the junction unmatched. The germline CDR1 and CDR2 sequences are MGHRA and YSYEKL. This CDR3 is CASSQGGQGTGELFF. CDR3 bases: TGCGCCAGCAGCCAAGGGGGACAGGGGACCGGGGAGCTGTTTTTT.

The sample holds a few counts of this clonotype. The CDR3 nucleotides are TGTGCCAGCAGTTTCTCAGGGGCCAGGTCGTATCAGCCCCAGCATTTT. Translated, it gives CASSFSGARSYQPQHF. The V call is TRBV12-3 or TRBV12-4, the J call TRBJ1-5; tentatively, D is TRBD1 (6 bases). V was trimmed by 3 bases and J by 5 bases, leaving 17 bases between them. This CDR3 region has 16 residues.

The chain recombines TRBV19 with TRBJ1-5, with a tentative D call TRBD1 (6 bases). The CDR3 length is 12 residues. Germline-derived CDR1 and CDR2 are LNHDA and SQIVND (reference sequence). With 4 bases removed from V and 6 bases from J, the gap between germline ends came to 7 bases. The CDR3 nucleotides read TGTGCCAGTAGTACAGGGGCTCAGCCCCAGCATTTT. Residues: CASSTGAQPQHF.

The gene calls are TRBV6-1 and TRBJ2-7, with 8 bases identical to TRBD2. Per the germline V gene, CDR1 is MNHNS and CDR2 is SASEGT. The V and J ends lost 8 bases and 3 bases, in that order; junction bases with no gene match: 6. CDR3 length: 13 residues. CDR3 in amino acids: CASAGGGDYEQYF. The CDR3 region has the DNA TGTGCCAGCGCGGGAGGCGGGGACTACGAGCAGTACTTC.

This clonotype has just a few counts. The DNA for the CDR3 is TGCAGCGGGGCCCAGGGGGCGTGGACAGATACGCAGTATTTT. Protein sequence: CSGAQGAWTDTQYF. The V gene is TRBV29-1, the J gene TRBJ2-3, with 8 bases fitting TRBD1. This CDR3 has 14 residues. Germline V gives CDR1 SQVTM, CDR2 ANQGSEA. The J segment lost 3 bases and the V segment lost 7 bases, leaving 9 bases of the junction unmatched.

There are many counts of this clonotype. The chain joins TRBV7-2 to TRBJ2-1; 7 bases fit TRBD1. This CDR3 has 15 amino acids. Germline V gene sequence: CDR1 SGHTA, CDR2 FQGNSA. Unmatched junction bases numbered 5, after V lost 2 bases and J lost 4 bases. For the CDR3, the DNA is TGTGCCAGCAGCTTATTTGCCAGGGGGTACAATGAGCAGTTCTTC. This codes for CASSLFARGYNEQFF. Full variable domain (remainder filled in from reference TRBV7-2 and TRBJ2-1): GAGVSQSPSNKVTEKGKDVELRCDPISGHTALYWYRQSLGQGLEFLIYFQGNSAPDKSGLPSDRFSAERTGGSVSTLTIQRTQQEDSAVYLCASSLFARGYNEQFFGPGTRLTVL.

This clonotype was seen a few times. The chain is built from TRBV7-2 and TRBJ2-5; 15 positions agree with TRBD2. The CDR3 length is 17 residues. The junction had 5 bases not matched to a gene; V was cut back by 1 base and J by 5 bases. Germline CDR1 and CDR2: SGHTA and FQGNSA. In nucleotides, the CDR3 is TGTGCCAGCAGCTTAGGCCAGGGGACTAGCGGGAGGGAGACCCAGTACTTC. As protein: CASSLGQGTSGRETQYF.

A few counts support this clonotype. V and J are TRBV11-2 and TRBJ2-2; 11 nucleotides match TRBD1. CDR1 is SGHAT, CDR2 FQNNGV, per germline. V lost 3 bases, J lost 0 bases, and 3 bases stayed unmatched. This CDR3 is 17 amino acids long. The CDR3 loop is CASSLGTGGPNTGELFF. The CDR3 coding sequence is TGTGCCAGCAGCTTGGGGACAGGGGGTCCGAACACCGGGGAGCTGTTTTTT.

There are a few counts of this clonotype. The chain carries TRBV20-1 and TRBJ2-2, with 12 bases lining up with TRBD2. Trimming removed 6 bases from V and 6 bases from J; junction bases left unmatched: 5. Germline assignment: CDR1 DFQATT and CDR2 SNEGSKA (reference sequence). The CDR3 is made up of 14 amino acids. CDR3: CSAGLAGYAGELFF. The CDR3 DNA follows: TGCAGTGCCGGACTAGCGGGATATGCCGGGGAGCTGTTTTTT.

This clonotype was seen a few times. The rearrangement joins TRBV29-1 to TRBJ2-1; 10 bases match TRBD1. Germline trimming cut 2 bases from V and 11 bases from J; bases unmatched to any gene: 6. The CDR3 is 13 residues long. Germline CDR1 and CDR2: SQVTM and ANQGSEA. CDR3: CSVESGTGVKQFF. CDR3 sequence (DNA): TGCAGCGTTGAAAGCGGGACAGGGGTAAAGCAGTTCTTC.

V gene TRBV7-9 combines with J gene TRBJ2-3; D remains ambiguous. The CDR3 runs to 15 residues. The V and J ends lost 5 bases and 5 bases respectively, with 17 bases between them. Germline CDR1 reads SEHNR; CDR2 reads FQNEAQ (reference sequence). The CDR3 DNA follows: TGTGCCAGCAGCCCCCCGTTCCGTTGGGGAGATACGCAGTATTTT. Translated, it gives CASSPPFRWGDTQYF. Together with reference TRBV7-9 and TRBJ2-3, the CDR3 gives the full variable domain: DTGVSQNPRHKITKRGQNVTFRCDPISEHNRLYWYRQTLGQGPEFLTYFQNEAQLEKSRLLSDRFSAERPKGSFSTLEIQRTEQGDSAMYLCASSPPFRWGDTQYFGPGTRLTVL.

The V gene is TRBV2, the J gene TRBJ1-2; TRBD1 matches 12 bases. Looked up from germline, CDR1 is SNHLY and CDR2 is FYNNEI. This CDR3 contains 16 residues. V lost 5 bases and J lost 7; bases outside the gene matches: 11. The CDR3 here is CASSLVRGTGGGGYTF. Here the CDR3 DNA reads TGTGCCAGCAGTCTCGTCCGCGGGACAGGGGGCGGTGGCTACACCTTC.

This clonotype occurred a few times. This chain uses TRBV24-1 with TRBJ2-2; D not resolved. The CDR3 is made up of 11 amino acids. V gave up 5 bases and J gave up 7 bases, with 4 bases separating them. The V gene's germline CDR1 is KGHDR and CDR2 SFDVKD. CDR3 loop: CATSGSGELFF. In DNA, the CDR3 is TGTGCCACCAGTGGTAGCGGGGAGCTGTTTTTT.